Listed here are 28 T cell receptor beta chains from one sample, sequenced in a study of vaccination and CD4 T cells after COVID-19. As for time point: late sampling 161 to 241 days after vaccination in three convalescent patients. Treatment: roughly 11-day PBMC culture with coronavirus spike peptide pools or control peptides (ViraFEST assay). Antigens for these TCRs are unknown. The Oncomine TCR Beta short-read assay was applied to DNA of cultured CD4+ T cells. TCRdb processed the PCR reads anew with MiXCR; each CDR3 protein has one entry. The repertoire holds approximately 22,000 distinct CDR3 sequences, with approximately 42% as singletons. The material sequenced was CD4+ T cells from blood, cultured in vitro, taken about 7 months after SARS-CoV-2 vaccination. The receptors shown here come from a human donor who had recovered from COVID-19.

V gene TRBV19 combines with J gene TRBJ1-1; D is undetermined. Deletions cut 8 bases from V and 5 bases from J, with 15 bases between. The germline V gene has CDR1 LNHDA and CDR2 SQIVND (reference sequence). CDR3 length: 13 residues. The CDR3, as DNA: TGTGCCAGTGGCCGGGCCCGGAGGACTGAAGCTTTCTTT. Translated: CASGRARRTEAFF.

In DNA, the CDR3 is TGTGCCAGCAGCAAAGACAGGTGGGGCTCTGGGGCCAACGTCCTGACTTTC. Residues: CASSKDRWGSGANVLTF. V and J are TRBV7-2 and TRBJ2-6; TRBD1 might be the D (6 bases). Trimming shortened V by 5 bases and J by 0 bases, and 14 bases separated the two germline ends. This CDR3 is built from 17 residues. Germline loops: CDR1 SGHTA, CDR2 FQGNSA.

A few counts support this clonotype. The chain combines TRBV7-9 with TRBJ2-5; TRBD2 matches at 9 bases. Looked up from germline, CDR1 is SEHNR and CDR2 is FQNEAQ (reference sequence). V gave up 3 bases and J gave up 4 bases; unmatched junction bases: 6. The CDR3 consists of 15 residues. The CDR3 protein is CASSFTTAGGETQYF. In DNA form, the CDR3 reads TGTGCCAGCAGCTTCACCACAGCGGGAGGAGAGACCCAGTACTTC.

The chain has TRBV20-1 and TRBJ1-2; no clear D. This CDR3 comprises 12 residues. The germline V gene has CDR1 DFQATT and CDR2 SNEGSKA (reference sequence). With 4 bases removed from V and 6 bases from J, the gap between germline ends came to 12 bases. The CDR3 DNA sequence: TGCAGTGCTAAATGGTGGCTGGATGGCTACACCTTC. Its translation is CSAKWWLDGYTF.

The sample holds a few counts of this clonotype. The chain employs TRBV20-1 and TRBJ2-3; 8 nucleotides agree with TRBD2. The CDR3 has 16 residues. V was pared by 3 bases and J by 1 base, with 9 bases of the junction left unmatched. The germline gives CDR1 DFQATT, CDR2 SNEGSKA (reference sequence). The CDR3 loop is CSARSTREGGTDTQYF. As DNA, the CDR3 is TGCAGTGCTAGGAGTACCCGGGAGGGGGGCACAGATACGCAGTATTTT.

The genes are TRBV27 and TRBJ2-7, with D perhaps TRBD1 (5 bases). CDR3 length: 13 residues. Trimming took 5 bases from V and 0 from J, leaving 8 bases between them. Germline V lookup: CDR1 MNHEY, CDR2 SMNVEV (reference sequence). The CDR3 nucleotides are TGTGCCAGCAGTCCGGACAACTCCTACGAGCAGTACTTC. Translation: CASSPDNSYEQYF.

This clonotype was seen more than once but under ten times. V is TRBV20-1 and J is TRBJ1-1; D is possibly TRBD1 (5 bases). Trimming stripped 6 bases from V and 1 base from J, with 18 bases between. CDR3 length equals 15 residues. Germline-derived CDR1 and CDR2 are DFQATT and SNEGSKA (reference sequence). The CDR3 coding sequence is TGCAGTGCAACCGGGTCCATGACAGCGAACACTGAAGCTTTCTTT. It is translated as CSATGSMTANTEAFF.

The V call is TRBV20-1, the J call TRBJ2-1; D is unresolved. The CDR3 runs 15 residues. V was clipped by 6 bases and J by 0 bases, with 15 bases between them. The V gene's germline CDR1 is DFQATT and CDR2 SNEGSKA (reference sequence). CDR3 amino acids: CSASSQVNSYNEQFF. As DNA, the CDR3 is TGCAGTGCGAGTAGTCAGGTCAACTCCTACAATGAGCAGTTCTTC.

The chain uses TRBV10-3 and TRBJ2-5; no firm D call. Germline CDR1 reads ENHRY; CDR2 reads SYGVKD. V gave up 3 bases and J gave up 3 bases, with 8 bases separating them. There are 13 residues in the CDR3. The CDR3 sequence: CAISDTLEETQYF. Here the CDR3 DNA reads TGTGCCATCAGTGACACCCTCGAAGAGACCCAGTACTTC.

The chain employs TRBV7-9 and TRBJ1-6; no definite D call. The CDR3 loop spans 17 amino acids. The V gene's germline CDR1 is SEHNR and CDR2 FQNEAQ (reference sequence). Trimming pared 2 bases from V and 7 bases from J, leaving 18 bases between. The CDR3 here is CASSLWYHPEVNSPLHF. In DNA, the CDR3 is TGTGCCAGCAGCTTATGGTACCACCCGGAGGTGAATTCACCCCTCCACTTT.

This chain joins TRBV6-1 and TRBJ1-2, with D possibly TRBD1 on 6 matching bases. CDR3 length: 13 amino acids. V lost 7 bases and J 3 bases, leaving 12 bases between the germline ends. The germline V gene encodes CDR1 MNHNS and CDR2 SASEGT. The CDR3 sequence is CASKKTGHYGYTF. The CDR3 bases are TGTGCCAGCAAAAAGACAGGTCACTATGGCTACACCTTC.

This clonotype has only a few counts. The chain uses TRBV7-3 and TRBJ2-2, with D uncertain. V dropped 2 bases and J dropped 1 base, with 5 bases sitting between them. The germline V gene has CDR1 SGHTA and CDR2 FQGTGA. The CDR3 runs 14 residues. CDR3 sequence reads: CASSLYVNTGELFF. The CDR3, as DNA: TGTGCCAGCAGCTTATACGTGAACACCGGGGAGCTGTTTTTT.

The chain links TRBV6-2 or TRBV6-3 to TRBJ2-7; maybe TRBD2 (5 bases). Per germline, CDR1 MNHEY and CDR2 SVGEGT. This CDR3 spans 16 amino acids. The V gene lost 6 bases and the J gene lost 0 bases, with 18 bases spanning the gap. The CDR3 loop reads CASRPHDGVPSYEQYF. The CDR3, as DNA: TGTGCCAGCAGACCGCACGACGGGGTGCCCTCCTACGAGCAGTACTTC.

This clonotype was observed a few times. The CDR3 DNA follows: TGCAGTGCTAGAGATATAACTGAAGCTTTCTTT. Amino acids: CSARDITEAFF. The chain employs TRBV20-1 and TRBJ1-1; D unresolved. With 0 bases removed from V and 5 bases from J, the gap between germline ends came to 4 bases. Germline CDR1 reads DFQATT; CDR2 reads SNEGSKA (reference sequence). The CDR3 covers 11 residues.

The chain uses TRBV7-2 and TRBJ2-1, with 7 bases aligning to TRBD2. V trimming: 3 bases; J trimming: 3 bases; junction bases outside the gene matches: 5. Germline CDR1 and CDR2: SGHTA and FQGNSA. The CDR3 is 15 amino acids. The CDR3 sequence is CASSFARESYNEQFF. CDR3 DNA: TGTGCCAGCAGCTTCGCGCGGGAGAGCTACAATGAGCAGTTCTTC. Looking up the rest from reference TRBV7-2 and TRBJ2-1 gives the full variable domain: GAGVSQSPSNKVTEKGKDVELRCDPISGHTALYWYRQSLGQGLEFLIYFQGNSAPDKSGLPSDRFSAERTGGSVSTLTIQRTQQEDSAVYLCASSFARESYNEQFFGPGTRLTVL.

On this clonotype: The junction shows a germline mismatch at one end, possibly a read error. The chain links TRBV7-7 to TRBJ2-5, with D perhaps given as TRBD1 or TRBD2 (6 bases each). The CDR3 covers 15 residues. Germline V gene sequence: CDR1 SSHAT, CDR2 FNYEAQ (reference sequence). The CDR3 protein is CASSLVGGLDETQYF. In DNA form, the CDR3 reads TGTGCTAGCAGCTTAGTAGGGGGGCTCGACGAGACCCAGTACTTC.

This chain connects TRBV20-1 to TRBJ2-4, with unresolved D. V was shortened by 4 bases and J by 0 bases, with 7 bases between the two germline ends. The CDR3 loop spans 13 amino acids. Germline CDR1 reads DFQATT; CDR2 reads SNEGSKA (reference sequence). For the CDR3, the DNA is TGCAGTGCTAAGGCACTAGCCAAAAACATTCAGTACTTC. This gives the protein CSAKALAKNIQYF.

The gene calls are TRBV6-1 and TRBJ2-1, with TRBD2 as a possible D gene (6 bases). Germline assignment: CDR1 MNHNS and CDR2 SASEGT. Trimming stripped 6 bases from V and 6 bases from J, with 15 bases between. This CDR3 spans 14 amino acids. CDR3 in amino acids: CASSVEGVANEQFF. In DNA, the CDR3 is TGTGCCAGCAGCGTGGAGGGAGTCGCCAATGAGCAGTTCTTC.

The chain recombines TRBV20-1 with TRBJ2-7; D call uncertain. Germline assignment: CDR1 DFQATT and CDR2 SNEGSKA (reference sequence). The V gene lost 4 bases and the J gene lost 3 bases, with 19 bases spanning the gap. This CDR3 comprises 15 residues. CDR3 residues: CSANPWRLRIYEQYF. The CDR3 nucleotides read TGCAGTGCTAACCCTTGGCGGTTGCGCATCTACGAGCAGTACTTC.

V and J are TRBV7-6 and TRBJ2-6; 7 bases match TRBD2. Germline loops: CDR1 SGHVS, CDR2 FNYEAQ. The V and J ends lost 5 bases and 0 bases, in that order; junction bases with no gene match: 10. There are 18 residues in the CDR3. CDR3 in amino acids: CASSLVTSDRSGANVLTF. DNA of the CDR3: TGTGCCAGCAGCCTGGTTACTAGCGACCGCTCTGGGGCCAACGTCCTGACTTTC.

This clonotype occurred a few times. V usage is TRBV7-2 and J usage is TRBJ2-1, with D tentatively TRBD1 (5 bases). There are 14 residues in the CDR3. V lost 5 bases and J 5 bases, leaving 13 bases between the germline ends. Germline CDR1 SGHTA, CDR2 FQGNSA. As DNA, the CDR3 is TGTGCCAGCAGCCTTGGGGCAGCAGACAATGAGCAGTTCTTC. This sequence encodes CASSLGAADNEQFF.

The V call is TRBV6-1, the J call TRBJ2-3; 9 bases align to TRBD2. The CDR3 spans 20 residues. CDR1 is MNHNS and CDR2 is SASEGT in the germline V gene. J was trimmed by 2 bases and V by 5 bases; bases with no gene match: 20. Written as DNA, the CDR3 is TGTGCCAGCAGTACCCGTCTAGCGGGACGCCCCCTTAGTACCACAGATACGCAGTATTTT. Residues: CASSTRLAGRPLSTTDTQYF.

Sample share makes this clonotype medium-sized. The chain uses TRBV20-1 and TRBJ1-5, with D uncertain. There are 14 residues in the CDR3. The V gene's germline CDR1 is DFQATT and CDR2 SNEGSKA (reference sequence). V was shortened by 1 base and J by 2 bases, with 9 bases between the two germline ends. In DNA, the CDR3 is TGCAGTGCTAGAGGGGAACCGGGCAATCAGCCCCAGCATTTT. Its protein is CSARGEPGNQPQHF.

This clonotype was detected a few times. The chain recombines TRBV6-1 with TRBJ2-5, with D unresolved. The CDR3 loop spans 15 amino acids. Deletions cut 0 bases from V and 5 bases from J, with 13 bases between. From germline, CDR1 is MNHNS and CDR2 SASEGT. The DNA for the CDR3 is TGTGCCAGCAGTGAAGCCGGAAATGGGTGGGAGACCCAGTACTTC. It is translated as CASSEAGNGWETQYF.

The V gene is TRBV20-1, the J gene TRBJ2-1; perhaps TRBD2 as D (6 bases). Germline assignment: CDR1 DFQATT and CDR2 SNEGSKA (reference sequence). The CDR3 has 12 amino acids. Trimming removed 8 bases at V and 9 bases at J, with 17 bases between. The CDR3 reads CSSRGSRIEQFF. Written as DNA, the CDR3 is TGCAGTTCCCGGGGGAGCAGGATTGAGCAGTTCTTC.

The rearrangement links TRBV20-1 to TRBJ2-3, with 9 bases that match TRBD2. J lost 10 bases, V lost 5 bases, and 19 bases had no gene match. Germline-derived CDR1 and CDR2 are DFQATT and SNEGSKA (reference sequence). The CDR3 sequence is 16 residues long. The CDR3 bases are TGCAGTGCTGGGGTGGTACTAGCGGGCGGAACCTTAGCGCAGTATTTT. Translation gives CSAGVVLAGGTLAQYF.

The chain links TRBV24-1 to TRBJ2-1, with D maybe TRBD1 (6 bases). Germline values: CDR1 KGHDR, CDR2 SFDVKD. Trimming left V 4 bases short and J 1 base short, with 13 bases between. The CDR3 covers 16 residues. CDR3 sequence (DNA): TGTGCCACCAGTGACGCCGGGGACACTTCCTACAATGAGCAGTTCTTC. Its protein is CATSDAGDTSYNEQFF.

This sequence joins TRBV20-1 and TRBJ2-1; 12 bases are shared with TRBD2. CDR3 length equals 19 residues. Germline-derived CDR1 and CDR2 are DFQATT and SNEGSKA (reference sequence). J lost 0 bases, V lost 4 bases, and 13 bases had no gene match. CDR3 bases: TGCAGTGCTACCGGGACCCTACTAGCGGGAGGCACCTCCTACAATGAGCAGTTCTTC. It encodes CSATGTLLAGGTSYNEQFF.